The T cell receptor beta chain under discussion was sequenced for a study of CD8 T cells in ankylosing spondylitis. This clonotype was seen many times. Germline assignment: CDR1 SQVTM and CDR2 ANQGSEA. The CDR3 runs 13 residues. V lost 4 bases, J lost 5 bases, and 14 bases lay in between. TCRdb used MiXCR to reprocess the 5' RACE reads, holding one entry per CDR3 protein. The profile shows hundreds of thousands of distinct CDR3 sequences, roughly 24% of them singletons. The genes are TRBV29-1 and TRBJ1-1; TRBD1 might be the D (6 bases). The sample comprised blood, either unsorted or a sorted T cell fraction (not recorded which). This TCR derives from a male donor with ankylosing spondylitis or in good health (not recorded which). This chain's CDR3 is CSVGPGAVTEAFF. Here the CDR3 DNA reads TGCAGCGTTGGTCCGGGGGCGGTAACTGAAGCTTTCTTT.